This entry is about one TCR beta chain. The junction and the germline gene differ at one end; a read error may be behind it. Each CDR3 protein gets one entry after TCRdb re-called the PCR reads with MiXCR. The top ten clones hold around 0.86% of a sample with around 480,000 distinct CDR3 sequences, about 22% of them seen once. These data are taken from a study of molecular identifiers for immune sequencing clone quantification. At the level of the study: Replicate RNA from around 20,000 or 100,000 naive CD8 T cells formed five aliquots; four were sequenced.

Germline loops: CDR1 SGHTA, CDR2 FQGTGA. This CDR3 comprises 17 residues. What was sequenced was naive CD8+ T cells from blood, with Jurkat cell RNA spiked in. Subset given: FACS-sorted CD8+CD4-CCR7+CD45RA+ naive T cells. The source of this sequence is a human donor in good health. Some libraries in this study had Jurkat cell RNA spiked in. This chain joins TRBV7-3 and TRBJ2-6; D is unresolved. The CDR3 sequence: CASSLGPALDGTNVLTF. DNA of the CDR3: TGTGCCAGCAGCTTAGGGCCCGCTCTGGATGGGACCAACGTCCTGACTTTC.